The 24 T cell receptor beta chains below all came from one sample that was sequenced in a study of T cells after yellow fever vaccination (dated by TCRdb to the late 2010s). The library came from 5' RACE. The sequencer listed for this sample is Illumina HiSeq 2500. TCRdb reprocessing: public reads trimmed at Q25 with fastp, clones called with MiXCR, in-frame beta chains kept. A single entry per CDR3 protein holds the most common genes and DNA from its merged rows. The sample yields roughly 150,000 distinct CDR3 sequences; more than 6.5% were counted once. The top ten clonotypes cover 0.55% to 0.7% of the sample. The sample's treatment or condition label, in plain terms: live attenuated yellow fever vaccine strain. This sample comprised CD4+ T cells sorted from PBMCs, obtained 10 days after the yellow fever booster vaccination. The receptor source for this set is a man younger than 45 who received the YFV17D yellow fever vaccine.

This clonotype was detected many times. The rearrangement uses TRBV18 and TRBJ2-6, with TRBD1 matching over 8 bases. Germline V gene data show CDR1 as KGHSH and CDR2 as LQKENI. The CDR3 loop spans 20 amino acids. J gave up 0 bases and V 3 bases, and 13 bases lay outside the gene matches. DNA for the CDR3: TGTGCCAGCTCACCCCCGCTTAGGACAGGGCGAAGCTCTGGGGCCAACGTCCTGACTTTC. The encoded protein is CASSPPLRTGRSSGANVLTF.

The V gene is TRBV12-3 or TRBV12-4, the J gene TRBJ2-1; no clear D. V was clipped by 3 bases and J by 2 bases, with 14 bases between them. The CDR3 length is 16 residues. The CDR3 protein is CASSLATSPPYNEQFF. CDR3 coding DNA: TGTGCCAGCAGTTTGGCCACGAGCCCGCCCTACAATGAGCAGTTCTTC.

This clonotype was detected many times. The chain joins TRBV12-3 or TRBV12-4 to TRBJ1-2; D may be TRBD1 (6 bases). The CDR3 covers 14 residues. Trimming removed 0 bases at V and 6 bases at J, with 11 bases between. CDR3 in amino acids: CASSLALTGNGYTF. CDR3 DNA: TGTGCCAGCAGTTTAGCGCTAACAGGGAATGGCTACACCTTC.

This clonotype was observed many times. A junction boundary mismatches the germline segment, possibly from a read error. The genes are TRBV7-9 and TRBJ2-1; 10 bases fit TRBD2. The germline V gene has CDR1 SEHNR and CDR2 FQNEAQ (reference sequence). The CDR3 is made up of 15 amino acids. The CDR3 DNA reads TGTGCCAGCAGCGTAGCGGGAGGCCGAGACAATGAGCAGTTCTTC. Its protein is CASSVAGGRDNEQFF.

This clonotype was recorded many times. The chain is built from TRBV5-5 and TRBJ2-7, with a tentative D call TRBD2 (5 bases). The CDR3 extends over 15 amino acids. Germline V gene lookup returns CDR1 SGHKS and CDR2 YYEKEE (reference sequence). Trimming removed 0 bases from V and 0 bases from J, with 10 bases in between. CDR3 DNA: TGTGCCAGCAGCTTGGGAGGGATTTCCTCCTACGAGCAGTACTTC. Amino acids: CASSLGGISSYEQYF. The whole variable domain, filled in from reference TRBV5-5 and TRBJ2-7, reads DAGVTQSPTHLIKTRGQQVTLRCSPISGHKSVSWYQQVLGQGPQFIFQYYEKEERGRGNFPDRFSARQFPNYSSELNVNALLLGDSALYLCASSLGGISSYEQYFGPGTRLTVT.

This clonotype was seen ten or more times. The CDR3 reads CASTLLGYEQYF. In DNA, the CDR3 is TGTGCCAGCACCCTACTGGGCTACGAGCAGTACTTC. The rearrangement joins TRBV6-2 or TRBV6-3 to TRBJ2-7; no definite D call. Germline V lookup: CDR1 MNHEY, CDR2 SVGEGT. V was pared by 7 bases and J by 3 bases, with 10 bases between. This CDR3 has 12 amino acids.

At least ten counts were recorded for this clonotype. The CDR3 protein is CASSQDWGPYQPQHF. The CDR3 coding sequence is TGCGCCAGCAGCCAAGATTGGGGACCGTATCAGCCCCAGCATTTT. This chain links TRBV4-3 with TRBJ1-5, with a tentative D call TRBD1 (5 bases). CDR3 length: 15 residues. CDR1 LGHNA and CDR2 YSLEER come from the germline V gene. V was shortened by 0 bases and J by 5 bases, with 11 bases between the two germline ends.

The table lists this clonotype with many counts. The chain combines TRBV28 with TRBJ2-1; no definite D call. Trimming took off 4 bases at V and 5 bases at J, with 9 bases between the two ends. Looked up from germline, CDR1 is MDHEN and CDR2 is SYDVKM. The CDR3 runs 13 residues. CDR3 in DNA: TGTGCCAGCAGTTCCCTCGATCACAATGAGCAGTTCTTC. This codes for CASSSLDHNEQFF.

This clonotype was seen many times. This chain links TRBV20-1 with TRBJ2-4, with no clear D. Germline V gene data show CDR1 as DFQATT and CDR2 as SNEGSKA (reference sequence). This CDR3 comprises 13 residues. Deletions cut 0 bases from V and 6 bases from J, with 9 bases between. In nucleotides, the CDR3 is TGCAGTGCTAGAGAAGGGCCTCCAAACATTCAGTACTTC. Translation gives CSAREGPPNIQYF.

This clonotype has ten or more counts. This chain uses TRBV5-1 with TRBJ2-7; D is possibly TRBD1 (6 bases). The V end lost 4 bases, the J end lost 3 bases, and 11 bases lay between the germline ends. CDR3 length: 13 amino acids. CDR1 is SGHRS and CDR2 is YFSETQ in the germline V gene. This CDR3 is CASSRGHDYEQYF. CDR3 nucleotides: TGCGCCAGCAGCCGGGGACATGACTACGAGCAGTACTTC.

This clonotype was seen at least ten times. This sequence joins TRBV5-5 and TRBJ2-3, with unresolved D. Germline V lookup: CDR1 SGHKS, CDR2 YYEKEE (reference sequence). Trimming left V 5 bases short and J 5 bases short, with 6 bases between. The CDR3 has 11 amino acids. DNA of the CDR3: TGTGCCAGCAGTTTAGAAGATACGCAGTATTTT. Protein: CASSLEDTQYF. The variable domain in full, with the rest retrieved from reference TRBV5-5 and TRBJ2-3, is DAGVTQSPTHLIKTRGQQVTLRCSPISGHKSVSWYQQVLGQGPQFIFQYYEKEERGRGNFPDRFSARQFPNYSSELNVNALLLGDSALYLCASSLEDTQYFGPGTRLTVL.

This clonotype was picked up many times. This CDR3 is CASSATSGLSETQYF. CDR3 coding DNA: TGTGCCAGCAGCGCAACTAGCGGGCTCTCGGAGACCCAGTACTTC. This chain links TRBV7-2 with TRBJ2-5, with 9 bases matching TRBD2. Germline V lookup: CDR1 SGHTA, CDR2 FQGNSA. The CDR3 has 15 residues. V was pared by 5 bases and J by 5 bases, with 9 bases of the junction left unmatched.

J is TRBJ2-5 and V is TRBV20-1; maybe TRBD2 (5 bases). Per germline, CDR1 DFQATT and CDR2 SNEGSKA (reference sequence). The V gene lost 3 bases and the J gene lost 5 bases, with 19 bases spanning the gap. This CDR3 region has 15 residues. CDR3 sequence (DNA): TGCAGTGCTAGGGCGGCCGCAGCGGTCGGGGAGACCCAGTACTTC. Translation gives CSARAAAAVGETQYF.

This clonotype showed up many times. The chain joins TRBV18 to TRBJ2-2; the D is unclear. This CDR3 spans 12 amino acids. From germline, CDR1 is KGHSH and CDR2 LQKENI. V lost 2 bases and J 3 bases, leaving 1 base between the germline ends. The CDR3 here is CASSPDTGELFF. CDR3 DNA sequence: TGTGCCAGCTCACCAGACACCGGGGAGCTGTTTTTT.

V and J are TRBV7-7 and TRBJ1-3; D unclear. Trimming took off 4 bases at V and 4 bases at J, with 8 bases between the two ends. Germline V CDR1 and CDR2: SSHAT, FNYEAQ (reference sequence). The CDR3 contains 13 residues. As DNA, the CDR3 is TGTGCCAGCAGCTCCCTCGGAGGAAACACCATATATTTT. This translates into CASSSLGGNTIYF.

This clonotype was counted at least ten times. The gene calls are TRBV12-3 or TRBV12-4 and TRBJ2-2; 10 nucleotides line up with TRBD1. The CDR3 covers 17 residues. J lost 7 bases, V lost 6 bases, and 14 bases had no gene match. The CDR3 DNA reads TGTGCCAGCAGGCAGCGGACAGGGGGAAAGTTGGGCGGGGAGCTGTTTTTT. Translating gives CASRQRTGGKLGGELFF.

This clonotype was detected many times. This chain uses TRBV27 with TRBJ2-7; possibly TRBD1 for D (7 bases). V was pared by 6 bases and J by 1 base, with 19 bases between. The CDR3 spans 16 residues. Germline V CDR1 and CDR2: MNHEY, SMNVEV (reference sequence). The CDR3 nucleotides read TGTGCCAGCAGCCAAGGGGGGAGGACAGGTTCCTACGAGCAGTACTTC. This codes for CASSQGGRTGSYEQYF.

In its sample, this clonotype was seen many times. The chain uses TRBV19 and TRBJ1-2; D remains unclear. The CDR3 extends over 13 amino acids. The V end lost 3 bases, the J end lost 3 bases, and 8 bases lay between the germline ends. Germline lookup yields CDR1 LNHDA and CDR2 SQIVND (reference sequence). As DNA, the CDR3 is TGTGCCAGTAGTATTCCAACCTACTATGGCTACACCTTC. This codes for CASSIPTYYGYTF.

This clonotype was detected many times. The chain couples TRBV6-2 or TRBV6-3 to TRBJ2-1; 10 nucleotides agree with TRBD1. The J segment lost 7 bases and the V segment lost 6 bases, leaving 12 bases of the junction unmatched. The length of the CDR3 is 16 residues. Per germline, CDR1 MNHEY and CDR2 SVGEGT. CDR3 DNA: TGTGCCAGCAGGACGGGCCCGGGACAGGGGCCAAATGAGCAGTTCTTC. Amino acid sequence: CASRTGPGQGPNEQFF.

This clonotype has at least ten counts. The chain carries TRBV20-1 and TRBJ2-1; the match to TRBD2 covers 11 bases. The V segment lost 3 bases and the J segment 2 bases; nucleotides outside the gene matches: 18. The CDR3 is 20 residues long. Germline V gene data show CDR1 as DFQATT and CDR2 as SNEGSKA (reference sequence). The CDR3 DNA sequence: TGCAGTGCTAGGCCCGGGACTAGCGGCTCTCACTTGGGGCCCTACAATGAGCAGTTCTTC. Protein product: CSARPGTSGSHLGPYNEQFF.

The CDR3 nucleotides are TGTGCCATGGGGTCGGACATCAATCAGCCCCAGCATTTT. Translation gives CAMGSDINQPQHF. The V and J genes are TRBV10-3 and TRBJ1-5, with D possibly matching TRBD1 (5 bases). Germline lookup yields CDR1 ENHRY and CDR2 SYGVKD. The CDR3 extends over 13 amino acids. V was cut by 9 bases and J by 3 bases, with 12 bases left in between.

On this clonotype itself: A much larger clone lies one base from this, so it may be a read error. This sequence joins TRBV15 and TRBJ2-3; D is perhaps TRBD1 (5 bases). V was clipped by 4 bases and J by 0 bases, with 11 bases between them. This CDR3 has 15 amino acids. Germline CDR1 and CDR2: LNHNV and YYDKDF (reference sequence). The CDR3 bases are TGTGCCACCAGCATAGGGCCAGGGAGCACAGATACGCAGTATTTT. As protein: CATSIGPGSTDTQYF.

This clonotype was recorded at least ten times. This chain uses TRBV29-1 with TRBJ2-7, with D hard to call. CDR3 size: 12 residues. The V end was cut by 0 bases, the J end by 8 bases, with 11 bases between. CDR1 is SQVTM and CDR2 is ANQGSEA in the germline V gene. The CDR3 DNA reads TGCAGCGTTGAAGATCGTTCAGGCCAGCAGTACTTC. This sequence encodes CSVEDRSGQQYF.

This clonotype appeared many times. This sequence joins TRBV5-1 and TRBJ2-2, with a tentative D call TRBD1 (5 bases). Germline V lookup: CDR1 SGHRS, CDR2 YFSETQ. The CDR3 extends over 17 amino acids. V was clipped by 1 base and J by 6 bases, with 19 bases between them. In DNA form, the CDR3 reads TGCGCCAGCAGCTTGCAAGTGGGGCGCGTTGGTTCCGGGGAGCTGTTTTTT. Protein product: CASSLQVGRVGSGELFF.